This entry is about one T cell receptor (beta chain). Antigen unknown. This entry belongs to a study of blood T cells in healthy people across ages. This CDR3 is built from 15 residues. V was pared by 4 bases and J by 3 bases, with 7 bases of the junction left unmatched. Germline V gene data show CDR1 as SGDLS and CDR2 as YYNGEE. Alongside a J-beta primer mix, a sample-barcoded 5' primer served in a second PCR lasting about 7 to 12 cycles. Using its own MiXCR run on the 5' RACE reads, TCRdb lists one record per CDR3 protein. This sample has around 800,000 distinct CDR3 sequences, with less than 80% found just once. General study results and limits: There were more naive CD4+ cells and higher diversity in long-lived donors than in aged donors.

The receptor comes from a man aged 30 to 39 in good health. The chain uses TRBV9 and TRBJ2-1; 7 nucleotides agree with TRBD1. Sequences were obtained from blood. CDR3 protein: CASSRAGTDYNEQFF. CDR3 coding DNA: TGTGCCAGCAGCCGAGCCGGGACAGACTACAATGAGCAGTTCTTC.